Included here is one TCR beta chain sequence, with context. The sample holds a few counts of this clone. No antigen is known for it. Base qualities are missing; no much larger clone stands one base away. The entry originates in a study of cytomegalovirus exposure and HLA in healthy donors (dated by TCRdb to 2016 to 2017). In terms of the full investigation: An earlier analysis of several hundred of the donors reported 250 to 300 Gb of sequence data and 117 million unique TCR beta sequences from 150 million to 200 million T cells. The number of typed donors differed by locus: about 620-630 for A, B, C, DRB1 and DQB1; 500 to 550 for DQA1; approximately 600 for DPA1; and roughly 470 for DPB1. A later genetic analysis used genome-wide SNP genotypes for about 55% of the 666 donors, treating that subset as a discovery cohort. The study aimed to test whether cataloging public T cell receptors could reveal signatures of past pathogen exposure. An earlier analysis of fewer than 700 of the donors applied high-throughput TCR beta sequencing to assess whether each TCR beta V gene segment acted as functional or pseudogenic. In addition to the first cohort of around 670 subjects, a separate validation cohort of approximately 110 different subjects was used. Among the 398 genotyped donors, 75% to 90% belonged to the genetic ancestry cluster associated with self-reported Caucasian donors. On average, roughly 200,000 unique TCR beta nucleotide sequences were sequenced per donor among some 430 genotyped donors of the cohort, with around 19% of those sequences being non-productive. A later analysis re-examined previously published TCR beta repertoires from about 700 donors and added high-resolution HLA genotyping to investigate patterns of TCR occurrence. Donor age, sex, ethnicity and CMV serostatus were collected together with the repertoire data. The study used immunosequencing to profile the T cell repertoires of some 600 subjects and linked those repertoires to cytomegalovirus serostatus. An early release that covered some 630 HLA-typed donors contained approximately 300 gigabases of sequencing data and tens of millions of unique TCR sequences. Both class I and class II loci were covered by HLA typing, at four-digit resolution. Every discovery cohort repertoire had been produced on one sequencing platform. Because of strong linkage in the cohort, 4 to 6 DR-DQ haplotypes were treated as single units for association and clustering. To predict cytomegalovirus infection status, the study combined high-throughput TCR immunosequencing, statistical association of individual TCRs with disease status, and machine learning. In the later analysis, no new phenotypic data were used to find candidate immune exposures; instead, reliance was placed on TCR beta sequences and their occurrence across donors. Overall study outcomes, separate from this receptor: In this cohort, only TCR beta chains were sequenced, and detectable features were limited by the absence of alpha or paired-chain data. In a later analysis, HLA-associated TCR beta chains were found to be more clonally expanded and to have lower generation probabilities than equally common non-associated chains. The classifier was reported to diagnose cytomegalovirus status with high specificity and sensitivity in both the original and validation cohorts. The sequencing pipeline was judged likely to have produced a cluster of highly shared sequence variants as a technical artifact. A later analysis associated about 18,000 TCR beta sequences with specific HLA alleles at a false discovery rate of 0.05. In a later genetic analysis, fewer N-insertions in productive TCRs were reported among donors in an Asian-associated ancestry cluster than the roughly 640-donor mean. A few of the identified cytomegalovirus-associated TCR beta chains were confirmed in vitro to be specific for cytomegalovirus antigens. According to a later analysis, parvovirus B19, influenza, CMV and Epstein-Barr virus appeared linked to several top co-occurrence clusters. The earlier analysis of about 600 of the donors excluded 15 to 20 rarely observed V segments, including chromosome 9 orphons, because counts were too low. The only immune exposure information available for the cohort was CMV serostatus. HLA typing was unavailable for some donors at each locus, so association tests used only the typed subset. A later analysis found that most CMV-associated TCR beta chains appeared HLA-restricted, with HLA associations seemingly driven largely by CMV exposure. A later genetic analysis associated a missense DCLRE1C variant with V-gene and J-gene trimming of TCR beta chains, and an independent cohort replicated the association. The study listed 150 to 200 TCR beta chains as associated with cytomegalovirus. Linkage disequilibrium might explain the correlated functional status among segregating V segments, but an unknown experimental factor could not be ruled out. According to a later analysis, TCR association rates differed among HLA loci, with DRB1 alleles showing the most associated TCRs and HLA-C alleles showing the fewest. The authors suggested that the approach could potentially be extended to other disease states and immunological phenotypes. Presence/absence analyses assumed roughly uniform sequencing depth across donors, an assumption that may not hold. A further reported finding was that TCR beta sequences accurately predicted the HLA-A and HLA-B alleles for most subjects in the first cohort. In an earlier analysis of approximately 600 of the donors, most TCR beta V segments were observed in productive rearrangements about 90% or about 30% of the time, broadly matching IMGT annotations. Most TCR sequences were observed very rarely across donors, whereas some public TCRs were present in many individuals. Assigning TCR associations to individual alleles was difficult when HLA alleles, especially DR and DQ, strongly co-occurred.

The cohort consisted of more than 650 healthy bone marrow donors. All cohort members were sampled while nominally healthy, although unrecorded immune exposures were likely present. The donor tested CMV seronegative, placing the donor among the approximately 400 seronegative members of the cohort. Each donor provided a peripheral blood sample, and peripheral blood mononuclear cells were used for TCR beta sequencing. The Qiagen DNeasy Blood Extraction Kit was used to extract genomic DNA from the blood cell samples. Library preparation was by the immunoSEQ multiplex PCR assay. For the multiplex PCR, a mixture combining 60 forward primers for TCR Vbeta segments and 13 reverse primers for TCR Jbeta segments was used. The CDR3 region of rearranged TCR beta genes was amplified from genomic DNA with a multiplex PCR assay. Amplified TCR beta libraries were sequenced as 87-base-pair reads on the Illumina HiSeq System. As for the authors' bioinformatics: In a later analysis, roughly 80 million unique TCR beta chains were counted across the approximately 670 repertoires, and roughly 11 million of these chains were shared by at least two donors. A nearest-neighbor algorithm error-corrected the raw reads and collapsed the reads into unique sequences, merging closely related sequences to remove PCR and sequencing errors. V, D and J gene segments were assigned by aligning CDR3 sequences to IMGT reference sequences. Each retained sequence needed at least a six-nucleotide match to both a V gene segment and a J gene segment. A rearrangement counted as productive if the CDR3 had no stop codons and remained in frame with V and J, and every other rearrangement counted as non-productive. CDR3 was defined according to IMGT convention as the region running from the second conserved V-encoded cysteine to the conserved J-encoded phenylalanine. The earlier analysis of about 590 of the donors excluded sequences that lacked an unambiguous match to a single V gene segment. An earlier analysis of fewer than 750 of the donors called V segments functional above 56.7% productive rearrangements and segregating when the between-donor standard deviation exceeded 5%. A statistical classification framework was built for diagnosing cytomegalovirus status from the catalog of TCR beta chain sequences. In a later analysis, TCR nucleotide sequences were compared against IMGT/GENE-DB human TR gene sequences so that V and J genes could be assigned. The TCRdist pipeline was used in a later analysis to assign CDR3 sequences and most-parsimonious VDJ recombination scenarios. In a later analysis, each TCR beta chain was defined by its CDR3 amino acid sequence together with its V-gene family, and reads without a unique V-gene family were excluded. A later analysis removed nearly 600 highly shared, low-generation-probability nucleotide sequences to deal with suspected cross-contamination and a sequencing artifact. For each public chain, a later analysis derived a clonal expansion index from normalized ranks of inferred template counts within each repertoire. A later analysis computed generation probabilities with a VDJ recombination model fitted to out-of-frame rearrangements, and checked the results against IGoR. Hypergeometric tests were used in a later analysis to score TCR-TCR, TCR-HLA and TCR-CMV co-occurrence, with a repertoire-size bias correction applied to the TCR pairs. In a later analysis, false discovery rates were estimated by permuting HLA or CMV assignments 20 times. In a later analysis, co-occurring TCRs were grouped using DBSCAN, with TCRdist sequence similarity added in when clustering inside HLA-allele-positive subsets. For co-occurrence clustering, repertoires with fewer than 30,000 or more than 120,000 public chains were excluded, along with about five repertoires with anomalous nucleotide sharing. Drawn from immuneACCESS, this table holds only the in-frame rearrangements with V and J called that TCRdb kept. Clones are partly lost; checked studies trace under half to an unresolved V gene and leave the rest unexplained. V and J calls plus clone size are reproduced from that table; the DNA served to infer D and trimming. The sample table contains about 170,000 clones; only one count was recorded for about 59% of them. 2.5% to 3% of the sample is taken by the ten largest.

The material sequenced was PBMCs. This receptor was taken from a man aged 35 to 55 in good health and CMV-seronegative.

The bases read TGTGCCAGCAGACTACAGGGCTACGAGCAGTACTTC. It translates to CASRLQGYEQYF. This receptor chain uses TRBV28 and TRBJ2-7, with TRBD1 perhaps the D gene, on 6 matching bases. As encoded in the germline V gene, CDR1 is MDHEN while CDR2 is SYDVKM. V loses 6 bases, J loses 3 bases, and the germline ends lie 9 bases apart. The CDR3 starts with the cysteine, ends with the phenylalanine, and has 12 residues. CDR3 DNA is the only sequence kept; it has 36 bases, read in frame from the first base.